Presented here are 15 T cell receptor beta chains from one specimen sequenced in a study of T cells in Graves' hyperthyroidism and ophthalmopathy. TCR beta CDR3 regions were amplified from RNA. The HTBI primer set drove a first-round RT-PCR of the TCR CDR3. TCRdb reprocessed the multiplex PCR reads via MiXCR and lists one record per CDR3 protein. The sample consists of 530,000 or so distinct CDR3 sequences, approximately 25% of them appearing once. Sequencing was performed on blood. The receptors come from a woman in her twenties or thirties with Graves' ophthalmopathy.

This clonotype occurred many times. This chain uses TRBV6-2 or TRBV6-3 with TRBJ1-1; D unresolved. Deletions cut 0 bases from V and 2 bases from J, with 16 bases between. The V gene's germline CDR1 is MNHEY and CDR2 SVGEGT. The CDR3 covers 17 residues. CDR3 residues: CASSYSGRFGYNTEAFF. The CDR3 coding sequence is TGTGCCAGCAGTTACTCGGGCAGATTCGGGTACAACACTGAAGCTTTCTTT.

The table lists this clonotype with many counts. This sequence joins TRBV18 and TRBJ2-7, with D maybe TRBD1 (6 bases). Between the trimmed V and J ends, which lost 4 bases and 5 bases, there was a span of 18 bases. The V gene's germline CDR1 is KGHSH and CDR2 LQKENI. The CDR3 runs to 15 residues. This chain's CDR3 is CASSQEQGSANEQYF. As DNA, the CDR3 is TGTGCCAGCTCACAAGAACAGGGTTCGGCGAACGAGCAGTACTTC.

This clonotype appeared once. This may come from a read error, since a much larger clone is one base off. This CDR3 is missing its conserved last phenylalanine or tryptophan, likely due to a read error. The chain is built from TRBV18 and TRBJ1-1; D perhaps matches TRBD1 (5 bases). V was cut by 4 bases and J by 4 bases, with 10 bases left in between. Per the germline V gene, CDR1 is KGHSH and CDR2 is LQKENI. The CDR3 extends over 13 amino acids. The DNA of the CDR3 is TGTGCCAGCTCACAGGGGTCGGTCACTGAAGCTTTCGTT. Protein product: CASSQGSVTEAFV.

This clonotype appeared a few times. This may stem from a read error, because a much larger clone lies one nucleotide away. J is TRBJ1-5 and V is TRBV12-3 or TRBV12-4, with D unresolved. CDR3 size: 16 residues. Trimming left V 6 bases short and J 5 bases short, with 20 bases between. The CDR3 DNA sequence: TGTGCCAGCAGCCCAGGACGGTCTGGGGTGGATCAGCCCCAGCATTTT. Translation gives CASSPGRSGVDQPQHF.

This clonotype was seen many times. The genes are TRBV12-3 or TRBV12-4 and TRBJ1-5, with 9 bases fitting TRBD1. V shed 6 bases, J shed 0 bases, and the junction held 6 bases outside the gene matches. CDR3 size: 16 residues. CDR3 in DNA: TGTGCCAGCAGCAGTCACAGGGGGCTTAGCAATCAGCCCCAGCATTTT. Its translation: CASSSHRGLSNQPQHF.

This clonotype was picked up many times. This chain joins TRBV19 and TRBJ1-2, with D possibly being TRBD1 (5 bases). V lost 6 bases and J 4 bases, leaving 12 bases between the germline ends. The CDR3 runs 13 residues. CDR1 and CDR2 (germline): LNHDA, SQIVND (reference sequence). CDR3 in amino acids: CASSLGTVYGYTF. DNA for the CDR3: TGTGCCAGTAGCCTTGGGACGGTCTATGGCTACACCTTC. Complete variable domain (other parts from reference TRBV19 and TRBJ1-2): DGGITQSPKYLFRKEGQNVTLSCEQNLNHDAMYWYRQDPGQGLRLIYYSQIVNDFQKGDIAEGYSVSREKKESFPLTVTSAQKNPTAFYLCASSLGTVYGYTFGSGTRLTVV.

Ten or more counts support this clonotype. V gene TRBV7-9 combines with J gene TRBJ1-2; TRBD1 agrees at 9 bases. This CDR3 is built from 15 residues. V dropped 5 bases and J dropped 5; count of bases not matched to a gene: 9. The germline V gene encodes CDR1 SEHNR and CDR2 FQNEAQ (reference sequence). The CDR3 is CASSNRTGVGYGYTF. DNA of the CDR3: TGTGCCAGCAGCAACCGGACAGGGGTAGGGTATGGCTACACCTTC.

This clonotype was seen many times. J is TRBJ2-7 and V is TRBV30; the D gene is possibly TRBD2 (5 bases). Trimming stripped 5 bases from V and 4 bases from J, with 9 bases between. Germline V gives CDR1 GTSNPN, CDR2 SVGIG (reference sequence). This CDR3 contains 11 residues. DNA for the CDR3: TGTGCCTGGGGGCGGACTTACGAGCAGTACTTC. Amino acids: CAWGRTYEQYF.

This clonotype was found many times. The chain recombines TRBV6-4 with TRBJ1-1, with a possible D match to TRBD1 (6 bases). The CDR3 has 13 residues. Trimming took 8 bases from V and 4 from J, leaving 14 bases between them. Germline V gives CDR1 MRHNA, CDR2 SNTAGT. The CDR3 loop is CASDRGDSTEAFF. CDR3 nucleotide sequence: TGTGCCAGCGATAGGGGGGATAGCACTGAAGCTTTCTTT.

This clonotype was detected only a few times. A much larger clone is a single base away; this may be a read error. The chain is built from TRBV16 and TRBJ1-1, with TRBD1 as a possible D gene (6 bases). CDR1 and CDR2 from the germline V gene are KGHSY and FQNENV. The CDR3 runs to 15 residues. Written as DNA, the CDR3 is TGTGCCATCAGCCCTCGAGGGGGGGCCCACACTGAAGCTTTCTTT. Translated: CAISPRGGAHTEAFF.

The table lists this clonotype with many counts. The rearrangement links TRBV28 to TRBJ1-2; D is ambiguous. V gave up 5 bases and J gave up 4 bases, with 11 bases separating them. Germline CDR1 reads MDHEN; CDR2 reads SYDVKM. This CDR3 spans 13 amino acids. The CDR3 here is CASSLKGRYGYTF. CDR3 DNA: TGTGCCAGCAGTCTAAAAGGCCGCTATGGCTACACCTTC.

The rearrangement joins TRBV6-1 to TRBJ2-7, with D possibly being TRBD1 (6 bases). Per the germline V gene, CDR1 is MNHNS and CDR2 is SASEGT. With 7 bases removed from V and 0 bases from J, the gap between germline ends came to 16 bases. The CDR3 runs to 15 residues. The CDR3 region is CASNLDSSSSYEQYF. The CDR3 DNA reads TGTGCCAGCAACCTGGACAGTTCCAGCTCCTACGAGCAGTACTTC.

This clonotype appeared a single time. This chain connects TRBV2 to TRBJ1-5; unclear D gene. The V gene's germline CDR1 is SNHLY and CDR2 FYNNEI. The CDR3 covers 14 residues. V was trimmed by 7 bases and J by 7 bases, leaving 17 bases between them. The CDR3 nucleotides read TGTGCCAGCACCCAAGATTACGGGAAACAGCCCCAGCATTTT. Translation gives CASTQDYGKQPQHF.

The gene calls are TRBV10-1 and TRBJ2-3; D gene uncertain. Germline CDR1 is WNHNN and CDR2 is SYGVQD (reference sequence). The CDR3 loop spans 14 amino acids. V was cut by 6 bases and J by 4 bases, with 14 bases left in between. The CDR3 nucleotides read TGCGCCAGCAGCTCTCCCTCCCTAGCAGATACGCAGTATTTT. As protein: CASSSPSLADTQYF.

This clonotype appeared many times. The CDR3 DNA reads as TGTGCCAGCAGGGAAACAGGGATTGACACTGAAGCTTTCTTT. Protein product: CASRETGIDTEAFF. This sequence joins TRBV27 and TRBJ1-1, with TRBD1 as a possible D gene (6 bases). Germline CDR1 is MNHEY and CDR2 is SMNVEV (reference sequence). The V end lost 6 bases, the J end lost 3 bases, and 14 bases lay between the germline ends. This CDR3 is 14 amino acids long.